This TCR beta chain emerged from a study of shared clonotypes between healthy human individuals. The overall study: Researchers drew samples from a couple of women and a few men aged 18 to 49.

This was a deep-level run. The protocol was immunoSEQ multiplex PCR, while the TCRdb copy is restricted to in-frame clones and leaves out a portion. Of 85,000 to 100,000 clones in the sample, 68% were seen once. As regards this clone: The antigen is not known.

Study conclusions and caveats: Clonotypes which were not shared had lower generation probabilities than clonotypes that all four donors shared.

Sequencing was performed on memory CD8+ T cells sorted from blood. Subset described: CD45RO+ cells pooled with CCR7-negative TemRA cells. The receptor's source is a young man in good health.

DNA of the CDR3: TGTGCCAGCAGTCGGACCCTGTACCAAGAGACCCAGTACTTC. Translation: CASSRTLYQETQYF. The chain couples TRBV6-5 to TRBJ2-5, with D uncertain. This CDR3 is built from 14 residues. The V end was cut by 5 bases, the J end by 0 bases, with 10 bases between. Per germline, CDR1 MNHEY and CDR2 SVGAGI.